What follows describes a single T cell receptor (beta chain). TCRdb fed the RT-PCR reads into MiXCR, producing one record per CDR3 protein. The sample contains under 200,000 distinct CDR3 sequences, around a tenth of which appear only once. This sample was included in a study of response to subunit inactivated influenza vaccine. Germline V gene sequence: CDR1 SEHNR, CDR2 FQNEAQ (reference sequence). CDR3 length: 14 amino acids. V gave up 4 bases and J gave up 3 bases, with 10 bases separating them. The chain has TRBV7-9 and TRBJ2-1, with D perhaps TRBD2 (5 bases). Sequenced here: CD8+ T cells sorted from PBMCs, sampled 23 months after vaccination. This clonotype was sampled from a man aged 50 to 75 who received an inactivated influenza vaccine. CDR3 amino acids: CASSSGSFYNEQFF. For the CDR3, the DNA is TGTGCCAGCAGCTCGGGATCCTTCTACAATGAGCAGTTCTTC.